This T cell receptor beta chain was captured by sequencing in a study of shared T cell receptors in the human thymus. Measured with immunoSEQ multiplex PCR; TCRdb has only the in-frame clones, and not every one. This table has about 540,000 clones, 78% appearing once. There are 15 residues in the CDR3. The germline CDR1 and CDR2 sequences are SGHTA and FQGNSA. Trimming shortened V by 1 base and J by 6 bases, and 13 bases separated the two germline ends. The sample was also reused in another study, on human thymus T cells. That paper notes: Serving as donors were healthy Finnish infants, each of whom was having open corrective surgery for congenital heart defects. It was from resections taken during corrective heart surgery that the thymus tissue came. Thymic and blood repertoires appeared to carry a bias in their V and J gene usage. Thymic repertoires of unrelated individuals were reported in related research to overlap highly.

The chain is built from TRBV7-2 and TRBJ2-1; no clear D. Input material: thymocytes. The sequence came from a boy under two years old with a congenital heart defect. CDR3 in DNA: TGTGCCAGCAGCTTAGTACGGCTTGACTTCAATGAGCAGTTCTTC. Translating gives CASSLVRLDFNEQFF.